This TCR beta chain was captured by sequencing in a study of the immune and genomic landscape of osteosarcoma. On the study more broadly: Patients had high-grade osteosarcoma, aged 5-81 at diagnosis.

This CDR3 has 15 amino acids. V lost 0 bases and J lost 0, with 10 bases in between. The germline V gene has CDR1 SGHNT and CDR2 YYREEE (reference sequence). Study-level points and caveats: About five repertoires, each under 100 clonotypes, were dominated by one hyperexpanded clone.

Comments on this clone: Its antigen remains unidentified.

Osteosarcoma specimens were post-treatment primary, local recurrence and metastasis tumors from poor-prognosis patients. Measured with immunoSEQ multiplex PCR; TCRdb has only the in-frame clones, and not every one. This table has roughly 3,000 clones, over 65% appearing once. The TCR sequence derives from a woman between 18 and 30 years old with osteosarcoma. This chain uses TRBV5-4 with TRBJ2-7; D is perhaps TRBD1 (6 bases). Material for sequencing was metastatic tumor tissue from the lung. Here the CDR3 DNA reads TGTGCCAGCAGCTTGGGTGCACAGGGCTCCTACGAGCAGTACTTC. The encoded protein is CASSLGAQGSYEQYF. Full variable domain (outside the CDR3, taken from reference TRBV5-4 and TRBJ2-7): ETGVTQSPTHLIKTRGQQVTLRCSSQSGHNTVSWYQQALGQGPQFIFQYYREEENGRGNFPPRFSGLQFPNYSSELNVNALELDDSALYLCASSLGAQGSYEQYFGPGTRLTVT.